These 25 T cell receptor beta chains were all obtained from the same sample, sequenced in a study of blood T cell repertoires in COVID-19 (dated by TCRdb to the early 2020s). The method was the immunoSEQ multiplex PCR assay. Not all clones reach the TCRdb copy of this immuneACCESS table, which keeps in-frame sequences only. Checked studies attribute under half of the gap to unresolved V genes and leave the rest unexplained. The sample has more than 65,000 clones on record, more than 75% of them singletons. Of the sample, approximately 6.8% is held by the ten largest clones. The sequenced sample consisted of peripheral blood. These receptors all stem from a woman between 55 and 75 years old with acute or convalescent COVID-19.

This clone was observed a few times. The V gene is TRBV2, the J gene TRBJ1-5, with 7 bases aligning to TRBD1. This CDR3 region has 14 residues. CDR1 is SNHLY, CDR2 FYNNEI, per germline. Trimming at V came to 6 bases and at J to 5 bases, leaving 7 bases not matched to a gene. The CDR3 loop is CASRGQVRDQPQHF. In nucleotides, the CDR3 is TGTGCCAGCAGAGGACAGGTGAGGGATCAGCCCCAGCATTTT.

This rearrangement joins TRBV5-1 to TRBJ2-7; 7 bases match TRBD2. The CDR3 contains 13 residues. CDR1 is SGHRS and CDR2 is YFSETQ in the germline V gene. The trim removed 3 bases at V and 2 bases at J, leaving 2 bases unmatched. Here the CDR3 reads CASSSGGAYEQYF. In DNA form, the CDR3 reads TGCGCCAGCAGCTCGGGGGGTGCCTACGAGCAGTACTTC.

The rearrangement links TRBV18 to TRBJ1-1; TRBD1 might be the D (6 bases). Trimming pared 2 bases from V and 1 base from J, leaving 11 bases between. The CDR3 is 15 residues long. Germline assignment: CDR1 KGHSH and CDR2 LQKENI. The CDR3 nucleotides read TGTGCCAGCTCACCAAGGACAGCCTCGAACACTGAAGCTTTCTTT. Protein: CASSPRTASNTEAFF.

The gene calls are TRBV6-5 and TRBJ1-6, with no clear D. This CDR3 contains 13 residues. V dropped 6 bases and J dropped 10 bases, with 13 bases sitting between them. Germline V gene data show CDR1 as MNHEY and CDR2 as SVGAGI. The CDR3 is CASRDLSGSPLHF. The CDR3 nucleotides read TGTGCCAGCAGGGATCTTAGCGGGTCACCCCTCCACTTT.

The J gene is TRBJ2-7, the V gene TRBV5-1; D not resolved. V lost 0 bases, J lost 2 bases, and 6 bases lay in between. The germline V gene encodes CDR1 SGHRS and CDR2 YFSETQ. The CDR3 is made up of 13 amino acids. CDR3 loop: CASSLGTTYEQYF. CDR3 sequence (DNA): TGCGCCAGCAGCTTGGGCACTACCTACGAGCAGTACTTC.

J is TRBJ1-1 and V is TRBV19, with D possibly TRBD1 on 6 matching bases. The CDR3 has 18 amino acids. Trimming pared 5 bases from V and 2 bases from J, leaving 24 bases between. Germline V gene lookup returns CDR1 LNHDA and CDR2 SQIVND (reference sequence). The CDR3 region has the DNA TGTGCCAGTAGTGCATCCTACAGGGTACACCCTTTAAACACTGAAGCTTTCTTT. It specifies CASSASYRVHPLNTEAFF.

A few counts support this clone. V is TRBV5-1 and J is TRBJ2-5, with 11 bases that match TRBD1. Trimming cost V 4 bases and J 0 bases; bases outside gene matches: 5. The CDR3 contains 16 residues. Germline values: CDR1 SGHRS, CDR2 YFSETQ. The CDR3 DNA reads as TGCGCCAGCAGCGGAGGGACAGGGGGGTACCAAGAGACCCAGTACTTC. It specifies CASSGGTGGYQETQYF.

The chain carries TRBV6-6 and TRBJ1-5; D perhaps matches TRBD1 (5 bases). CDR1 is MNHNY and CDR2 is SVGAGI in the germline V gene (reference sequence). The CDR3 runs to 14 residues. V lost 0 bases and J lost 8, with 11 bases in between. The CDR3 region has the DNA TGTGCCAGCAGTTACTCGGGGGGAACGGAGCCCCAGCATTTT. Its protein is CASSYSGGTEPQHF.

J is TRBJ2-5 and V is TRBV7-2; 12 bases are shared with TRBD2. The germline V gene has CDR1 SGHTA and CDR2 FQGNSA. The CDR3 runs to 17 residues. The J segment lost 7 bases and the V segment lost 4 bases, leaving 13 bases of the junction unmatched. CDR3 sequence reads: CASSSTSGGLTKRTQYF. For the CDR3, the DNA is TGTGCCAGCAGCTCAACTAGCGGGGGGCTTACCAAGAGGACCCAGTACTTC.

The V call is TRBV7-9, the J call TRBJ1-1, with D tentatively TRBD1 (6 bases). There are 13 residues in the CDR3. Germline V gene sequence: CDR1 SEHNR, CDR2 FQNEAQ (reference sequence). Deletions cut 4 bases from V and 4 bases from J, with 10 bases between. The CDR3 bases are TGTGCCAGCAGCTCACAGGGAAGCACTGAAGCTTTCTTT. Its translation is CASSSQGSTEAFF.

This chain joins TRBV9 and TRBJ1-1; D is unresolved. The CDR3 length is 14 residues. Trimming took off 3 bases at V and 4 bases at J, with 13 bases between the two ends. Germline V CDR1 and CDR2: SGDLS, YYNGEE. The CDR3 bases are TGTGCCAGCAGCGGGGGTCGGGAGAGCACTGAAGCTTTCTTT. It translates to CASSGGRESTEAFF.

The chain is built from TRBV9 and TRBJ2-3, with 11 bases matching TRBD1. V gave up 4 bases and J gave up 4 bases; unmatched junction bases: 8. In germline, CDR1 is SGDLS, CDR2 YYNGEE. The CDR3 loop spans 16 amino acids. CDR3 region: CASSFSGTGGSDTQYF. CDR3 bases: TGTGCCAGCAGCTTCTCCGGGACAGGGGGTTCAGATACGCAGTATTTT.

This chain connects TRBV9 to TRBJ2-3; 8 bases agree with TRBD1. There are 14 residues in the CDR3. V lost 3 bases, J lost 4 bases, and 4 bases stayed unmatched. Per the germline V gene, CDR1 is SGDLS and CDR2 is YYNGEE. The CDR3 protein is CASSAGQGPDTQYF. The CDR3 DNA follows: TGTGCCAGCAGCGCTGGACAGGGCCCAGATACGCAGTATTTT.

This chain links TRBV7-9 with TRBJ1-5; unclear D gene. The CDR3 spans 14 residues. Germline V lookup: CDR1 SEHNR, CDR2 FQNEAQ (reference sequence). V was pared by 3 bases and J by 7 bases, with 13 bases between. This CDR3 reads CASSLRNSDQPQHF. CDR3 bases: TGTGCCAGCAGCTTGAGAAATAGCGACCAGCCCCAGCATTTT.

In its sample, this clone was seen a few times. V and J are TRBV6-5 and TRBJ1-4, with D possibly TRBD1 on 6 matching bases. Germline lookup yields CDR1 MNHEY and CDR2 SVGAGI. The CDR3 length is 14 residues. V was clipped by 5 bases and J by 0 bases, with 7 bases between them. The CDR3 sequence: CASSRGTTNEKLFF. Written as DNA, the CDR3 is TGTGCCAGCAGTAGGGGGACAACTAATGAAAAACTGTTTTTT.

V and J are TRBV2 and TRBJ1-6; D possibly corresponds to TRBD1 (6 bases). The V end lost 5 bases, the J end lost 13 bases, and 9 bases lay between the germline ends. The V gene's germline CDR1 is SNHLY and CDR2 FYNNEI. The CDR3 totals 11 residues. The CDR3 protein is CASSSGGPLHF. CDR3 DNA: TGTGCCAGCAGTTCGGGGGGCCCCCTCCACTTT.

The chain's CDR3 is CASSPPPNSPLHF. The CDR3 DNA reads as TGTGCCAGCTCACCACCCCCGAATTCACCCCTCCACTTT. V and J are TRBV18 and TRBJ1-6; D uncertain. This CDR3 has 13 amino acids. V dropped 0 bases and J dropped 7 bases, with 4 bases sitting between them. Germline lookup yields CDR1 KGHSH and CDR2 LQKENI.

The V call is TRBV6-2 or TRBV6-3, the J call TRBJ1-2; 7 nucleotides line up with TRBD1. This CDR3 region has 13 residues. V lost 6 bases and J lost 2; bases outside the gene matches: 3. Germline V gene data show CDR1 as MNHEY and CDR2 as SVGEGT. In DNA form, the CDR3 reads TGTGCCAGCAGCCAGGGACAGAACTATGGCTACACCTTC. Its protein product is CASSQGQNYGYTF.

The rearrangement joins TRBV11-2 to TRBJ2-4; tentative D call: TRBD2 (6 bases). Germline-derived CDR1 and CDR2 are SGHAT and FQNNGV. This CDR3 has 12 residues. V was clipped by 7 bases and J by 7 bases, with 11 bases between them. DNA for the CDR3: TGTGCCAGCAAACGGGCGGGGAACATTCAGTACTTC. Translating it yields CASKRAGNIQYF.

In its sample, this clone was seen a few times. The rearrangement links TRBV2 to TRBJ1-5; D not resolved. Germline-derived CDR1 and CDR2 are SNHLY and FYNNEI. V lost 5 bases to trimming and J lost 5 bases, with 16 bases between them. This CDR3 region has 15 residues. As DNA, the CDR3 is TGTGCCAGCAGTCCCGTGAGGGTACTAGATCAGCCCCAGCATTTT. Amino acid sequence: CASSPVRVLDQPQHF.

The chain joins TRBV27 to TRBJ2-7; TRBD2 agrees at 13 bases. The germline CDR1 and CDR2 sequences are MNHEY and SMNVEV (reference sequence). The CDR3 extends over 16 amino acids. J lost 3 bases, V lost 2 bases, and 4 bases had no gene match. The CDR3 here is CASSLAGTSGVYEQYF. CDR3 DNA: TGTGCCAGCAGTTTAGCCGGGACTAGCGGGGTCTACGAGCAGTACTTC.

The chain has TRBV5-1 and TRBJ1-1; no clear D. V was pared by 4 bases and J by 4 bases, with 11 bases between. The CDR3 is 13 amino acids. CDR1 SGHRS and CDR2 YFSETQ come from the germline V gene. In DNA form, the CDR3 reads TGCGCCAGCAGCGAACCCGCGAGCACTGAAGCTTTCTTT. Translating gives CASSEPASTEAFF.

The gene calls are TRBV15 and TRBJ2-5, with 8 bases identical to TRBD1. CDR3 size: 15 residues. V dropped 1 base and J dropped 3; count of bases not matched to a gene: 4. Germline V gene lookup returns CDR1 LNHNV and CDR2 YYDKDF (reference sequence). This CDR3 is CATSRGMDREETQYF. CDR3 sequence (DNA): TGTGCCACCAGCAGAGGGATGGACAGGGAAGAGACCCAGTACTTC.

This clone was seen more than once but under ten times. The chain joins TRBV11-2 to TRBJ1-5, with 9 bases aligning to TRBD1. With V trimmed by 4 bases and J by 6 bases, 4 bases remained unmatched. The CDR3 is 14 residues long. Germline V gene lookup returns CDR1 SGHAT and CDR2 FQNNGV. In nucleotides, the CDR3 is TGTGCCAGCAGCTCTACAGGGGGCGGTCAGCCCCAGCATTTT. Its protein product is CASSSTGGGQPQHF.

The chain recombines TRBV24-1 with TRBJ2-5; 16 nucleotides agree with TRBD2. J lost 4 bases, V lost 5 bases, and 3 bases had no gene match. The length of the CDR3 is 16 residues. The germline gives CDR1 KGHDR, CDR2 SFDVKD. The chain's CDR3 is CATSVGLAGGGETQYF. CDR3 coding DNA: TGTGCCACCAGTGTGGGACTAGCGGGGGGGGGAGAGACCCAGTACTTC.